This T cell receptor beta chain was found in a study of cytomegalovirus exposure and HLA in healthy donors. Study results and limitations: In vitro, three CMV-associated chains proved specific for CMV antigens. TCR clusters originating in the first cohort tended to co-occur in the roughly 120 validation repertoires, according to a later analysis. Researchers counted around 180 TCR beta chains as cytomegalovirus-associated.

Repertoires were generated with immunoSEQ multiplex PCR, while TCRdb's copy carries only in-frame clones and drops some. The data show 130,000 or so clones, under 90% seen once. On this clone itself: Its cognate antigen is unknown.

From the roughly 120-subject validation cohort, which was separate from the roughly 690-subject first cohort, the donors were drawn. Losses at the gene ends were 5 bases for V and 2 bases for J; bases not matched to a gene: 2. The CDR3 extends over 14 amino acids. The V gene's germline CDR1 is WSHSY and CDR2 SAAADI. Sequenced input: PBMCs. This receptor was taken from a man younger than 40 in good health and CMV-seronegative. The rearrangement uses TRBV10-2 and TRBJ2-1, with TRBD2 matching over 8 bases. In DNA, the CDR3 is TGCGCCAGCAGTTTCGGGGGGGCCTACAATGAGCAGTTCTTC. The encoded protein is CASSFGGAYNEQFF.